Each of the 24 T cell receptor beta chains below was sequenced from the same sample in a study of blood T cells in healthy people across ages. Combining a sample-barcoded 5' primer with a J-beta primer mix, a second PCR ran for roughly 7 to 12 cycles. In TCRdb, the 5' RACE reads were re-called with MiXCR into one record per CDR3 protein. The data show over 500,000 distinct CDR3 sequences, with around a quarter seen just once and about 3.9% held by the top ten. Another study also made use of these data, one on T cells of mothers and their children.

Sequenced input: blood. The receptors were sampled from a boy aged 2 to 10 in good health.

The V and J genes are TRBV12-3 or TRBV12-4 and TRBJ2-7, with D tentatively TRBD1 (6 bases). Trimming removed 5 bases at V and 3 bases at J, with 11 bases between. This CDR3 region has 13 residues. The CDR3 loop reads CASSPDSYYEQYF. In DNA form, the CDR3 reads TGTGCCAGCAGTCCGGACAGCTACTACGAGCAGTACTTC.

This clonotype was detected only a few times. This chain uses TRBV6-1 with TRBJ1-2; TRBD1 aligns across 7 bases. The CDR3 is 15 amino acids. V lost 3 bases, J lost 3 bases, and 7 bases stayed unmatched. CDR1 and CDR2 from the germline V gene are MNHNS and SASEGT. The CDR3 DNA follows: TGTGCCAGCAGTGAGGGACAGAGGTCGGACTATGGCTACACCTTC. It codes for CASSEGQRSDYGYTF.

The chain combines TRBV29-1 with TRBJ2-5, with TRBD1 identical over 7 bases. CDR3 size: 13 residues. Looked up from germline, CDR1 is SQVTM and CDR2 is ANQGSEA. With V trimmed by 6 bases and J by 4 bases, 8 bases remained unmatched. The CDR3 sequence is CSVDGTAPETQYF. DNA of the CDR3: TGCAGCGTCGATGGGACAGCCCCAGAGACCCAGTACTTC.

The CDR3 DNA reads TGTGCCAGCAGCTTTGGACTAGCGGGGCTCACAGATACGCAGTATTTT. Translating gives CASSFGLAGLTDTQYF. V is TRBV7-9 and J is TRBJ2-3; 12 nucleotides match TRBD2. The CDR3 runs 16 residues. The germline V gene encodes CDR1 SEHNR and CDR2 FQNEAQ (reference sequence). The V segment lost 3 bases and the J segment 2 bases; nucleotides outside the gene matches: 3.

The V call is TRBV20-1, the J call TRBJ2-2; 9 bases match TRBD2. J was trimmed by 4 bases and V by 1 base; bases with no gene match: 1. CDR3 size: 14 residues. Germline CDR1 and CDR2: DFQATT and SNEGSKA (reference sequence). CDR3: CSARVSGGTGELFF. The CDR3 DNA reads as TGCAGTGCTAGAGTTAGCGGGGGCACCGGGGAGCTGTTTTTT.

This clonotype was recorded a few times. V is TRBV27 and J is TRBJ2-1; 7 bases align to TRBD2. The closer fit of TRBJ2-7 to the DNA end suggests the J call may be wrong. The CDR3 covers 15 residues. Germline CDR1 reads MNHEY; CDR2 reads SMNVEV (reference sequence). The CDR3 here is CASSLRLADSYEQYF. The CDR3, as DNA: TGTGCCAGCAGTCTCCGACTAGCAGACTCCTACGAGCAGTACTTC.

On this clonotype itself: Mismatch with germline at one junction end may stem from a read error. The gene calls are TRBV6-1 and TRBJ2-5; D may match TRBD1 or TRBD2 (5 bases each). Looked up from germline, CDR1 is MNHNS and CDR2 is SASEGT. This CDR3 spans 17 amino acids. The CDR3 spells CASKQYPFQGIGDEQLF. Written as DNA, the CDR3 is TGTGCCAGCAAACAATACCCCTTCCAGGGAATCGGGGATGAGCAGCTCTTC.

CDR3 DNA sequence: TGTGCTAGTGGTTTGGTTAACCAAGAGACCCAGTACTTC. Amino acid sequence: CASGLVNQETQYF. V gene TRBV12-5 combines with J gene TRBJ2-5; D is unclear. This CDR3 region has 13 residues. Germline V CDR1 and CDR2: LGHNT, FRNRAP. Deletions cut 0 bases from V and 0 bases from J, with 2 bases between. Full variable domain (rest looked up from reference TRBV12-5 and TRBJ2-5): DARVTQTPRHKVTEMGQEVTMRCQPILGHNTVFWYRQTMMQGLELLAYFRNRAPLDDSGMPKDRFSAEMPDATLATLKIQPSEPRDSAVYFCASGLVNQETQYFGPGTRLLVL.

This clonotype was seen more than once but under ten times. V and J are TRBV5-1 and TRBJ2-1; TRBD2 matches at 9 bases. The germline V gene encodes CDR1 SGHRS and CDR2 YFSETQ. V lost 4 bases to trimming and J lost 2 bases; unmatched junction nucleotides: 4. This CDR3 has 15 residues. CDR3 bases: TGCGCCAGCAGCGGCGCGGGGGGGGCCTACAATGAGCAGTTCTTC. It codes for CASSGAGGAYNEQFF.

The chain uses TRBV5-5 and TRBJ1-3; TRBD1 might be the D (5 bases). V dropped 2 bases and J dropped 3 bases, with 9 bases sitting between them. The length of the CDR3 is 14 residues. The V gene's germline CDR1 is SGHKS and CDR2 YYEKEE (reference sequence). CDR3 loop: CASSLQANGNTIYF. CDR3 sequence (DNA): TGTGCCAGCAGCTTACAGGCAAATGGAAACACCATATATTTT.

In this sample, this clonotype turned up a few times. This chain links TRBV7-9 with TRBJ2-2; possible D gene TRBD2, 6 bases. From germline, CDR1 is SEHNR and CDR2 FQNEAQ (reference sequence). The CDR3 extends over 15 amino acids. With 5 bases removed from V and 3 bases from J, the gap between germline ends came to 13 bases. This CDR3 reads CASSEDGRYTGELFF. Here the CDR3 DNA reads TGTGCCAGCAGCGAGGACGGGAGATACACCGGGGAGCTGTTTTTT.

The V call is TRBV20-1, the J call TRBJ2-1; tentatively, D is TRBD2 (5 bases). Trimming cost V 3 bases and J 8 bases, with 14 bases left between them. Germline CDR1 reads DFQATT; CDR2 reads SNEGSKA (reference sequence). This CDR3 region has 13 residues. This CDR3 reads CSARAGPGDEQFF. For the CDR3, the DNA is TGCAGTGCTAGGGCGGGCCCCGGGGATGAGCAGTTCTTC.

The chain recombines TRBV11-2 with TRBJ2-7; no reliable D call. This CDR3 contains 15 residues. Germline loops: CDR1 SGHAT, CDR2 FQNNGV. V was clipped by 2 bases and J by 6 bases, with 17 bases between them. In DNA, the CDR3 is TGTGCCAGCAGCTTATTGCGCAGTAGCCCCAGCGAGCAGTACTTC. This sequence encodes CASSLLRSSPSEQYF. Full variable domain (outside the CDR3, taken from reference TRBV11-2 and TRBJ2-7): EAGVAQSPRYKIIEKRQSVAFWCNPISGHATLYWYQQILGQGPKLLIQFQNNGVVDDSQLPKDRFSAERLKGVDSTLKIQPAKLEDSAVYLCASSLLRSSPSEQYFGPGTRLTVT.

This clonotype showed up just a few times. This rearrangement joins TRBV12-3 or TRBV12-4 to TRBJ2-7, with D possibly being TRBD2 (6 bases). The CDR3 consists of 14 residues. V dropped 2 bases and J dropped 4 bases, with 12 bases sitting between them. In nucleotides, the CDR3 is TGTGCCAGCAGTTTATGGGACTCAGATTACGAGCAGTACTTC. This gives the protein CASSLWDSDYEQYF.

The chain combines TRBV14 with TRBJ2-7; maybe TRBD1 (6 bases). The CDR3 loop spans 13 amino acids. The V gene lost 5 bases and the J gene lost 6 bases, with 14 bases spanning the gap. CDR1 and CDR2 (germline): SGHDN, FVKESK. The DNA of the CDR3 is TGTGCCAGCAGCACCTTACAGGGTGCCGAGCAGTACTTC. Protein sequence: CASSTLQGAEQYF.

This clonotype was counted between two and nine times. V usage is TRBV11-3 and J usage is TRBJ2-1; D is uncertain. This CDR3 spans 13 amino acids. Germline CDR1 SGHNT, CDR2 YENEEA. V lost 0 bases, J lost 3 bases, and 3 bases lay in between. The CDR3 is CASSLEFYNEQFF. CDR3 in DNA: TGTGCCAGCAGCTTAGAATTCTACAATGAGCAGTTCTTC.

For this clonotype: At one boundary the junction diverges from the germline segment, which might be a read error. The genes are TRBV27 and TRBJ1-5; D gene uncertain. Germline lookup yields CDR1 MNHEY and CDR2 SMNVEV (reference sequence). This CDR3 is 12 amino acids long. CDR3 in amino acids: CASSSLDQPHHF. The CDR3 nucleotides are TGTGCCAGCAGTTCCCTAGATCAGCCCCACCATTTT.

This clonotype has more than one count but fewer than ten. The CDR3 region is CASSLSRVSGANVLTF. The CDR3, as DNA: TGTGCCAGCAGCCTCTCGCGGGTCTCTGGGGCCAACGTCCTGACTTTC. V usage is TRBV7-9 and J usage is TRBJ2-6; TRBD2 is a possible D gene (5 bases). CDR3 length equals 16 residues. Germline V gene data show CDR1 as SEHNR and CDR2 as FQNEAQ (reference sequence). Trimming took 5 bases from V and 0 from J, leaving 11 bases between them.

The V gene is TRBV18, the J gene TRBJ1-2, with a tentative D call TRBD1 (5 bases). The CDR3 is made up of 13 amino acids. The V gene's germline CDR1 is KGHSH and CDR2 LQKENI. V was cut by 4 bases and J by 6 bases, with 12 bases left in between. CDR3 sequence (DNA): TGTGCCAGCTCACGGAGCAGGGAGAATGGCTACACCTTC. Translation gives CASSRSRENGYTF. The whole variable domain, filled in from reference TRBV18 and TRBJ1-2, reads NAGVMQNPRHLVRRRGQEARLRCSPMKGHSHVYWYRQLPEEGLKFMVYLQKENIIDESGMPKERFSAEFPKEGPSILRIQQVVRGDSAAYFCASSRSRENGYTFGSGTRLTVV.

This clonotype was detected only a few times. This sequence joins TRBV4-1 and TRBJ1-1; no clear D gene. Trimming stripped 0 bases from V and 1 base from J, with 12 bases between. Germline V lookup: CDR1 MGHRA, CDR2 YSYEKL. The CDR3 totals 16 residues. The DNA for the CDR3 is TGCGCCAGCAGCCAAGATCTGTACACTCCGAACACTGAAGCTTTCTTT. The encoded protein is CASSQDLYTPNTEAFF.

The V call is TRBV9, the J call TRBJ2-5; tentative D call: TRBD2 (6 bases). The CDR3 runs 15 residues. From germline, CDR1 is SGDLS and CDR2 YYNGEE. Trimming took 0 bases from V and 5 from J, leaving 14 bases between them. CDR3 in DNA: TGTGCCAGCAGCGTAGGAGGAGGGATAGGGGAGACCCAGTACTTC. Amino acid sequence: CASSVGGGIGETQYF.

The chain links TRBV7-9 to TRBJ2-7; D call uncertain. Trimming left V 4 bases short and J 7 bases short, with 14 bases between. The CDR3 is made up of 13 amino acids. Per germline, CDR1 SEHNR and CDR2 FQNEAQ (reference sequence). CDR3 coding DNA: TGTGCCAGCAGCTCGGAGCCCTTGATGGAGCAGTACTTC. Translating gives CASSSEPLMEQYF.

V and J are TRBV20-1 and TRBJ2-3; TRBD2 matches 11 bases. V trimming: 5 bases; J trimming: 8 bases; junction bases outside the gene matches: 6. Germline assignment: CDR1 DFQATT and CDR2 SNEGSKA (reference sequence). The CDR3 sequence is 13 residues long. The CDR3 sequence is CSALAGGHVTQYF. Written as DNA, the CDR3 is TGCAGTGCTTTAGCGGGGGGGCACGTTACGCAGTATTTT.

This chain links TRBV5-6 with TRBJ2-4; D gene uncertain. The length of the CDR3 is 14 residues. Trimming shortened V by 4 bases and J by 0 bases, and 8 bases separated the two germline ends. CDR1 and CDR2 (germline): SGHDT, YYEEEE. The CDR3 coding sequence is TGTGCCAGCAGCCTGACCGCAGCCAAAAACATTCAGTACTTC. This gives the protein CASSLTAAKNIQYF.